A single sample gave rise to the 3 T cell receptor beta chains below, sequenced in a study of blood T cell repertoires in COVID-19. Profiled with immunoSEQ multiplex PCR; TCRdb holds only in-frame clones, not every one. Altogether around 200,000 clones are present, around four fifths being singletons, with the ten largest covering 13% to 15%. What was sequenced was peripheral blood. These receptors were taken from a woman in her 70s with COVID-19, enrolled during active disease.

V is TRBV5-1 and J is TRBJ1-5; the D is unclear. V dropped 4 bases and J dropped 1 base, with 12 bases sitting between them. The CDR3 is 15 amino acids. From germline, CDR1 is SGHRS and CDR2 YFSETQ. In DNA, the CDR3 is TGCGCCAGCAGCCCAGGACCGGGGAGCAATCAGCCCCAGCATTTT. Translated, it gives CASSPGPGSNQPQHF.

This clone was counted once. V usage is TRBV11-2 and J usage is TRBJ2-4; D might be TRBD1 (5 bases). Germline V lookup: CDR1 SGHAT, CDR2 FQNNGV. CDR3 length: 14 amino acids. Trimming took 1 base from V and 2 from J, leaving 6 bases between them. DNA of the CDR3: TGTGCCAGCAGCTTAGCAGGGACCAAAAACATTCAGTACTTC. Protein sequence: CASSLAGTKNIQYF.

This clone was seen a single time. This chain joins TRBV3-1 (or the pseudogene TRBV3-2) and TRBJ1-6, with 8 bases matching TRBD1. The CDR3 has 15 amino acids. J lost 7 bases, V lost 0 bases, and 2 bases had no gene match. Germline V CDR1 and CDR2: LGHDT, YNNKEL (reference sequence). The CDR3 region is CASSQDGTGNSPLHF. The CDR3 nucleotides read TGTGCCAGCAGCCAAGACGGGACAGGCAATTCACCCCTCCACTTT.